This T cell receptor beta chain stems from a study of CD8+CD57+ T cells in acquired aplastic anemia. Whole-study context: Across the sorted CD4+ and CD8+ cells, DNA amounts averaged about 3 ug.

Genomic DNA served as template for TCR beta VDJ and CDR3 profiling. Each CDR3 protein is one row after TCRdb ran MiXCR on the reads. The sample comprises 160,000 or so distinct CDR3 sequences, less than 60% of which are singletons, and more than 1% rests with the top ten. Sequencing was done on patients that had shown CD8+CD57+ cell expansion by flow cytometry. The CDR3 runs to 15 residues. Trimming left V 1 base short and J 0 bases short, with 9 bases between. Germline V lookup: CDR1 DFQATT, CDR2 SNEGSKA (reference sequence). The sequence derives from a human donor with aplastic anemia. The chain has TRBV20-1 and TRBJ2-2; no firm D call. The sample was sorted CD4+, CD8+, or CD8+CD57+ T cells (not recorded which) from PBMCs. CDR3 sequence reads: CSARGALANTGELFF. The CDR3 nucleotides are TGCAGTGCTAGAGGGGCGTTAGCGAACACCGGGGAGCTGTTTTTT.